This TCR beta chain was profiled in a study of beta chain features in type 1 diabetes. This clone appeared a few times. The antigen remains undetermined. The single heparinised draw taken from each donor contained around 110 mL of blood on average. Regarding the study as a whole: Moderate but significant shortening of TCRB CDR3s was recorded in all four CD4+ subsets from Type 1 diabetes patients.

Since all of the isolated RNA was reverse transcribed, expressed TCRB transcripts were what got sequenced. Profiled with immunoSEQ multiplex PCR; TCRdb holds only in-frame clones, not every one. The data contain about 28,000 clones, less than 70% of them singletons. The CDR3 extends over 12 amino acids. Germline V gives CDR1 PRHDT, CDR2 FYEKMQ (reference sequence). Between the trimmed V and J ends, which lost 5 bases and 4 bases, there was a span of 7 bases. The sample was Tregs from blood. This TCR was recovered from a woman aged 30 to 39 with type 1 diabetes. V gene TRBV13 combines with J gene TRBJ2-3, with D unresolved. The DNA of the CDR3 is TGTGCCAGCAGCCCTCGGTCAGATACGCAGTATTTT. Residues: CASSPRSDTQYF.